The 32 T cell receptor beta chains listed next were all sequenced from one sample in a study of CD8 T cells in Susac syndrome. The RNA, roughly 0.45 to 1 ug, was put through reverse transcription using random hexamers. TCRdb passed the immunoSEQ multiplex PCR reads through MiXCR, listing each CDR3 protein once. The sample has 150,000 to 200,000 distinct CDR3 sequences, over 85% seen once. What was sequenced was CD4+ T cells from PBMCs. These receptors were collected from a human donor with multiple sclerosis.

The CDR3 protein is CASSPPGGTGSGELFF. CDR3 nucleotides: TGTGCCAGCTCACCACCTGGCGGGACAGGGTCCGGGGAGCTGTTTTTT. V gene TRBV18 combines with J gene TRBJ2-2; 9 positions agree with TRBD1. The CDR3 length is 16 residues. V was pared by 0 bases and J by 6 bases, with 5 bases of the junction left unmatched. Germline V gives CDR1 KGHSH, CDR2 LQKENI.

The chain has TRBV5-6 and TRBJ2-6, with TRBD1 matching 7 bases. This CDR3 has 18 amino acids. Trimming cost V 1 base and J 2 bases; bases outside gene matches: 9. Germline lookup yields CDR1 SGHDT and CDR2 YYEEEE. Written as DNA, the CDR3 is TGTGCCAGCAGCTTGAGACAGGGCCCCTGGGCTGGGGCCAACGTCCTGACTTTC. It is translated as CASSLRQGPWAGANVLTF.

The rearrangement uses TRBV3-1 and TRBJ1-4; 7 bases map to TRBD1. Germline loops: CDR1 LGHDT, CDR2 YNNKEL (reference sequence). J lost 8 bases, V lost 3 bases, and 3 bases had no gene match. The CDR3 has 13 amino acids. The CDR3 sequence is CASSQRTGEKLFF. CDR3 nucleotides: TGTGCCAGCAGCCAGAGGACAGGAGAAAAACTGTTTTTT.

The rearrangement joins TRBV5-6 to TRBJ2-3; 9 positions match TRBD2. Per germline, CDR1 SGHDT and CDR2 YYEEEE. J lost 4 bases, V lost 1 base, and 7 bases had no gene match. The CDR3 extends over 16 amino acids. For the CDR3, the DNA is TGTGCCAGCAGCTTGCCGACGGGACTAGCCCCAGATACGCAGTATTTT. Translating gives CASSLPTGLAPDTQYF. Variable domain in full (rest from reference TRBV5-6 and TRBJ2-3): DAGVTQSPTHLIKTRGQQVTLRCSPKSGHDTVSWYQQALGQGPQFIFQYYEEEERQRGNFPDRFSGHQFPNYSSELNVNALLLGDSALYLCASSLPTGLAPDTQYFGPGTRLTVL.

The chain couples TRBV18 to TRBJ1-1; D is unclear. The CDR3 sequence is 13 residues long. Germline V gives CDR1 KGHSH, CDR2 LQKENI. Between the trimmed V and J ends, which lost 2 bases and 6 bases, there was a span of 10 bases. The DNA of the CDR3 is TGTGCCAGCTCACCAGACGGGCTCGCTGAAGCTTTCTTT. This sequence encodes CASSPDGLAEAFF.

This chain connects TRBV4-3 to TRBJ2-7; the match to TRBD2 covers 11 bases. The J segment lost 0 bases and the V segment lost 1 base, leaving 8 bases of the junction unmatched. The CDR3 is made up of 18 amino acids. Germline assignment: CDR1 LGHNA and CDR2 YSLEER. CDR3 sequence (DNA): TGCGCCAGCAGCCAAGCCCCCGTAGCGGGAGGGCTCTCCTACGAGCAGTACTTC. Translation: CASSQAPVAGGLSYEQYF.

The chain is built from TRBV23-1 and TRBJ1-1; a possible D gene is TRBD1 (5 bases). TRBV23-1 is noted as an ORF with a role that remains uncertain. The length of the CDR3 is 18 residues. Trimming removed 0 bases from V and 0 bases from J, with 17 bases in between. This CDR3 reads CASSQSKKEGRVNTEAFF. Here the CDR3 DNA reads TGCGCCAGCAGTCAATCGAAGAAGGAGGGGCGGGTGAACACTGAAGCTTTCTTT.

The gene calls are TRBV28 and TRBJ1-5, with 7 positions matching TRBD1. The CDR3 consists of 14 residues. In germline, CDR1 is MDHEN, CDR2 SYDVKM. The V and J ends lost 6 bases and 5 bases, in that order; junction bases with no gene match: 7. The CDR3 coding sequence is TGTGCCAGCAGATTCGACAGGGCCTATCAGCCCCAGCATTTT. As protein: CASRFDRAYQPQHF.

This rearrangement joins TRBV11-2 to TRBJ1-2; 8 bases line up with TRBD1. CDR3 size: 12 residues. J lost 8 bases, V lost 4 bases, and 3 bases had no gene match. Germline V gives CDR1 SGHAT, CDR2 FQNNGV. The CDR3 reads CASSWGQAGYTF. Written as DNA, the CDR3 is TGTGCCAGCAGCTGGGGACAGGCGGGCTACACCTTC.

This rearrangement joins TRBV6-2 or TRBV6-3 to TRBJ1-1; D gene ambiguous. The CDR3 totals 13 residues. Deletions cut 2 bases from V and 0 bases from J, with 4 bases between. Germline CDR1 is MNHEY and CDR2 is SVGEGT. DNA for the CDR3: TGTGCCAGCAGTTACCTTGTGAACACTGAAGCTTTCTTT. It translates to CASSYLVNTEAFF.

The DNA of the CDR3 is TGTGCCAGTAAGAGGGCTTGGGGAACTTATGAGCAGTTCTTC. Its translation: CASKRAWGTYEQFF. The rearrangement uses TRBV19 and TRBJ2-1; D may be TRBD2 (5 bases). V shed 7 bases and J shed 8 bases, with 18 bases lying between them. Germline lookup yields CDR1 LNHDA and CDR2 SQIVND (reference sequence). The CDR3 covers 14 residues. Full variable domain (missing parts from reference TRBV19 and TRBJ2-1): DGGITQSPKYLFRKEGQNVTLSCEQNLNHDAMYWYRQDPGQGLRLIYYSQIVNDFQKGDIAEGYSVSREKKESFPLTVTSAQKNPTAFYLCASKRAWGTYEQFFGPGTRLTVL.

The chain couples TRBV28 to TRBJ2-2; possibly TRBD2 for D (5 bases). V was clipped by 1 base and J by 3 bases, with 6 bases between them. The CDR3 covers 14 residues. Germline lookup yields CDR1 MDHEN and CDR2 SYDVKM. The CDR3 reads CASSLLRDTGELFF. The CDR3 nucleotides read TGTGCCAGCAGTTTATTGAGGGACACCGGGGAGCTGTTTTTT.

The rearrangement uses TRBV6-1 and TRBJ2-3; tentative D call: TRBD1 (6 bases). From germline, CDR1 is MNHNS and CDR2 SASEGT. The CDR3 sequence is 11 residues long. Trimming pared 7 bases from V and 8 bases from J, leaving 10 bases between. The CDR3 region is CASTLGGTQYF. The CDR3 DNA reads as TGTGCCAGCACACTAGGGGGTACGCAGTATTTT.

Concerning this clonotype: No DNA is shown, since the ends of the CDR3 on it are uncertain; the CDR3 is the one TCRdb lists. The V call is TRBV19, the J call TRBJ1-5; the table's D call of TRBD1 was not tested on the DNA. The CDR3 spans 14 amino acids, including both terminal residues. Germline V gene sequence: CDR1 LNHDA, CDR2 SQIVND (reference sequence). CDR3 region: CASRGQTSISPSIF.

The rearrangement links TRBV28 to TRBJ1-2; 8 nucleotides line up with TRBD1. J gave up 7 bases and V 7 bases, and 11 bases lay outside the gene matches. Germline V CDR1 and CDR2: MDHEN, SYDVKM. CDR3 length: 14 amino acids. In nucleotides, the CDR3 is TGTGCCAGCAACTCGCAGGGGGCGCAGGGTGGCTACACCTTC. Translation: CASNSQGAQGGYTF.

The chain combines TRBV7-2 with TRBJ2-2; 8 bases are shared with TRBD1. Germline lookup yields CDR1 SGHTA and CDR2 FQGNSA. This CDR3 contains 15 residues. V was pared by 5 bases and J by 4 bases, with 6 bases of the junction left unmatched. The CDR3 DNA is TGTGCCAGCAGCGCCGGACAGGGAGGCACCGGGGAGCTGTTTTTT. This encodes CASSAGQGGTGELFF.

This chain connects TRBV7-9 to TRBJ2-1; D may correspond to TRBD1 or TRBD2 (5 bases each). CDR3 length: 16 amino acids. The germline gives CDR1 SEHNR, CDR2 FQNEAQ (reference sequence). Trimming took 2 bases from V and 7 from J, leaving 18 bases between them. The CDR3 nucleotides are TGTGCCAGCAGCTTATATGGGGACGGAGCAGGGAATGAGCAGTTCTTC. Amino acid sequence: CASSLYGDGAGNEQFF.

The chain is built from TRBV6-1 and TRBJ2-7; D unresolved. Germline CDR1 reads MNHNS; CDR2 reads SASEGT. CDR3 length: 14 residues. The germline V and J ends were trimmed by 2 bases and 2 bases, with 10 bases remaining between them. CDR3 sequence reads: CASSERSDAYEQYF. Written as DNA, the CDR3 is TGTGCCAGCAGTGAACGTTCGGATGCCTACGAGCAGTACTTC.

The V gene is TRBV7-2, the J gene TRBJ2-1; D is unclear. The CDR3 totals 12 residues. In germline, CDR1 is SGHTA, CDR2 FQGNSA. Trimming stripped 6 bases from V and 2 bases from J, with 5 bases between. CDR3 in amino acids: CASSQTYNEQFF. In DNA form, the CDR3 reads TGTGCCAGCAGTCAGACCTACAATGAGCAGTTCTTC.

The gene calls are TRBV18 and TRBJ2-1; unclear D gene. Looked up from germline, CDR1 is KGHSH and CDR2 is LQKENI. This CDR3 has 12 amino acids. V was cut by 1 base and J by 13 bases, with 11 bases left in between. The chain's CDR3 is CASSPQATLQFF. The DNA for the CDR3 is TGTGCCAGCTCACCACAGGCTACGTTACAGTTCTTC.

This sequence joins TRBV19 and TRBJ1-1; D remains unclear. This CDR3 spans 15 amino acids. Between the trimmed V and J ends, which lost 6 bases and 3 bases, there was a span of 17 bases. CDR1 and CDR2 from the germline V gene are LNHDA and SQIVND (reference sequence). CDR3 in amino acids: CASSKIPRRDTEAFF. The CDR3 DNA reads as TGTGCCAGTAGCAAAATACCACGAAGGGACACTGAAGCTTTCTTT. Full variable domain (outside the CDR3, taken from reference TRBV19 and TRBJ1-1): DGGITQSPKYLFRKEGQNVTLSCEQNLNHDAMYWYRQDPGQGLRLIYYSQIVNDFQKGDIAEGYSVSREKKESFPLTVTSAQKNPTAFYLCASSKIPRRDTEAFFGQGTRLTVV.

This sequence joins TRBV29-1 and TRBJ1-1, with 7 bases aligning to TRBD1. This CDR3 is 13 amino acids long. Germline CDR1 is SQVTM and CDR2 is ANQGSEA. V lost 7 bases and J lost 0; bases outside the gene matches: 5. This chain's CDR3 is CSGLGQLNTEAFF. CDR3 coding DNA: TGCAGCGGTTTGGGACAGTTGAACACTGAAGCTTTCTTT. The variable domain in full, completed from reference TRBV29-1 and TRBJ1-1, reads SAVISQKPSRDICQRGTSLTIQCQVDSQVTMMFWYRQQPGQSLTLIATANQGSEATYESGFVIDKFPISRPNLTFSTLTVSNMSPEDSSIYLCSGLGQLNTEAFFGQGTRLTVV.

This clonotype was counted only a few times. This chain uses TRBV6-2 or TRBV6-3 with TRBJ1-6; D gene uncertain. The CDR3 consists of 12 residues. Germline CDR1 MNHEY, CDR2 SVGEGT. Trimming pared 5 bases from V and 7 bases from J, leaving 6 bases between. CDR3 amino acids: CASSRLNSPLHF. The CDR3, as DNA: TGTGCCAGCAGTCGGCTAAATTCACCCCTCCACTTT.

V usage is TRBV20-1 and J usage is TRBJ2-5; 7 nucleotides agree with TRBD2. The V gene end was trimmed by 3 bases and the J gene end by 5 bases; junction bases not matched to a gene: 6. Germline CDR1 is DFQATT and CDR2 is SNEGSKA (reference sequence). The CDR3 is 13 amino acids. The CDR3 nucleotides read TGCAGTGCTAGGGAACTAGCGAGGGAGACCCAGTACTTC. Its translation: CSARELARETQYF.

The V call is TRBV7-6, the J call TRBJ2-1; D possibly uses TRBD1 or TRBD2 (5 bases each). V gave up 0 bases and J gave up 1 base, with 13 bases separating them. There are 17 residues in the CDR3. The germline V gene encodes CDR1 SGHVS and CDR2 FNYEAQ. CDR3 nucleotide sequence: TGTGCCAGCAGCTTAGCTGGGGGACGACAGTCCTACAATGAGCAGTTCTTC. Protein product: CASSLAGGRQSYNEQFF.

The chain links TRBV24-1 to TRBJ2-6; a possible D gene is TRBD2 (6 bases). Deletions cut 10 bases from V and 1 base from J, with 16 bases between. The CDR3 has 16 residues. The germline gives CDR1 KGHDR, CDR2 SFDVKD. The CDR3 region is CATSGGVRSGANVLTF. CDR3 DNA: TGTGCCACTTCCGGGGGAGTTAGGTCTGGGGCCAACGTCCTGACTTTC.

The chain combines TRBV5-1 with TRBJ1-5; D is unclear. Germline CDR1 SGHRS, CDR2 YFSETQ. The CDR3 runs to 15 residues. Trimming stripped 1 base from V and 7 bases from J, with 15 bases between. This chain's CDR3 is CASSLNFGQDQPQHF. The CDR3 bases are TGCGCCAGCAGCTTGAATTTTGGGCAGGACCAGCCCCAGCATTTT.

The chain employs TRBV12-3 or TRBV12-4 and TRBJ2-5, with D possibly matching TRBD2 (5 bases). V dropped 3 bases and J dropped 3 bases, with 11 bases sitting between them. This CDR3 spans 14 amino acids. CDR3 residues: CASSFTLEEETQYF. The CDR3 nucleotides read TGTGCCAGCAGTTTTACACTGGAGGAAGAGACCCAGTACTTC.

The chain uses TRBV18 and TRBJ1-5; D gene unclear. Trimming shortened V by 6 bases and J by 0 bases, and 15 bases separated the two germline ends. CDR1 is KGHSH and CDR2 is LQKENI in the germline V gene. CDR3 length equals 16 residues. CDR3 amino acids: CASSPEEQISNQPQHF. DNA for the CDR3: TGTGCCAGCTCGCCAGAGGAACAGATTAGCAATCAGCCCCAGCATTTT. The full variable domain, its missing parts supplied by reference TRBV18 and TRBJ1-5, is NAGVMQNPRHLVRRRGQEARLRCSPMKGHSHVYWYRQLPEEGLKFMVYLQKENIIDESGMPKERFSAEFPKEGPSILRIQQVVRGDSAAYFCASSPEEQISNQPQHFGDGTRLSIL.

The chain combines TRBV6-6 with TRBJ2-7; 7 bases map to TRBD1. Looked up from germline, CDR1 is MNHNY and CDR2 is SVGAGI (reference sequence). V shed 6 bases, J shed 8 bases, and the junction held 16 bases outside the gene matches. This CDR3 is 15 amino acids long. The CDR3 spells CASSPNDRAGRKQYF. The CDR3 DNA sequence: TGTGCCAGCAGCCCCAATGACAGGGCAGGAAGGAAGCAGTACTTC.

The J gene is TRBJ1-3, the V gene TRBV3-1; D remains unclear. The germline CDR1 and CDR2 sequences are LGHDT and YNNKEL (reference sequence). V dropped 1 base and J dropped 0 bases, with 4 bases sitting between them. The CDR3 runs 14 residues. Here the CDR3 reads CASSQGVSGNTIYF. The DNA of the CDR3 is TGTGCCAGCAGCCAAGGGGTCTCTGGAAACACCATATATTTT.

The V and J genes are TRBV19 and TRBJ2-3; no reliable D call. Germline V gene sequence: CDR1 LNHDA, CDR2 SQIVND (reference sequence). V was shortened by 3 bases and J by 5 bases, with 12 bases between the two germline ends. The CDR3 consists of 14 residues. CDR3 protein: CASSIGHLGDTQYF. Here the CDR3 DNA reads TGTGCCAGTAGTATTGGGCATCTCGGAGATACGCAGTATTTT.